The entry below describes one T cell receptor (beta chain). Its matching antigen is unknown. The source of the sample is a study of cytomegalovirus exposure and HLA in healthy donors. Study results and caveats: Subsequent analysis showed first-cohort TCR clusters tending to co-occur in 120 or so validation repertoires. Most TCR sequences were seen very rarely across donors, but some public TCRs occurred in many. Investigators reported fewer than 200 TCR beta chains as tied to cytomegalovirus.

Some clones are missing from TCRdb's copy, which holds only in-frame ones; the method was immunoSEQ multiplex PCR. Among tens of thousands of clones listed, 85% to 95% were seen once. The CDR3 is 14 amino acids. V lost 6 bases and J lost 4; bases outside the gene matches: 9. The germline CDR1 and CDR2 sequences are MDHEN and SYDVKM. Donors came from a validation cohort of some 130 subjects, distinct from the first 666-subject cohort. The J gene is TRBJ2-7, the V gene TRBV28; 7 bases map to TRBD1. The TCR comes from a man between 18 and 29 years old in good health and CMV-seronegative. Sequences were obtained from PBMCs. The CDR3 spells CASSPVGGIYEQYF. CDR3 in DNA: TGTGCCAGCAGCCCGGTAGGGGGCATTTACGAGCAGTACTTC.